Listed below are T cell receptor beta chains from one sample, sequenced in a study of blood T cell repertoires in COVID-19. Repertoires were generated with immunoSEQ multiplex PCR, while TCRdb's copy carries only in-frame clones and drops some. The profile shows under 450,000 clones, roughly 87% of them singletons. Sequencing was carried out using PBMCs or T cells enriched from blood (not recorded which). These receptors were taken from a woman aged 45-65 years who had recovered from COVID-19. Each CDR3 is given with its conserved first and last residue. A D gene is named only where the DNA matches it firmly. Clone size appears in some rows only: once, few, many, or a class for an expanded clone.

clone size	V gene	J gene	D gene	CDR3 DNA	CDR3 protein
NA	TRBV19	TRBJ1-5	TRBD1	TGTGCCAGTACTCGACAGGGTCTGAGCAATCAGCCCCAGCATTTT	CASTRQGLSNQPQHF
NA	TRBV7-8	TRBJ1-1	NA	TGTGCCAGCAGCTTCCCAGGGTTGAACACTGAAGCTTTCTTT	CASSFPGLNTEAFF
NA	TRBV5-4	TRBJ1-2	NA	TGTGCCAGCAGCTTGGAAATCACAGCAGTAAGAAATGGCTACACCTTC	CASSLEITAVRNGYTF
NA	TRBV7-8	TRBJ1-3	NA	TGTGCCAGCAGCTTAGGTCAGGGTTTATTATCTGGAAACACCATATATTTT	CASSLGQGLLSGNTIYF
NA	TRBV19	TRBJ1-2	NA	TGTGCCAGTAGTAGGGGGGAGGGCTCCCCCTATGGCTACACCTTC	CASSRGEGSPYGYTF
NA	TRBV5-6	TRBJ1-1	TRBD1	TGTGCCAGCAGCTGGACAGGGCGAGGTGAAGCTTTCTTT	CASSWTGRGEAFF
NA	TRBV6-1	TRBJ1-5	TRBD1	TGTGCCAGCAGTGAAGTGCGGCAGGGGGCGCGCAATCAGCCCCAGCATTTT	CASSEVRQGARNQPQHF
once	TRBV7-6	TRBJ2-7	TRBD1	TGTGCCAGCAGCTCCGGGACAGGGTTCGGGTACGAGCAGTACTTC	CASSSGTGFGYEQYF
NA	TRBV5-1	TRBJ1-1	NA	TGCGCCAGCAGCTTGGCTTCGGGTTTGAACACTGAAGCTTTCTTT	CASSLASGLNTEAFF
NA	TRBV6-5	TRBJ2-5	NA	TGTGCCAGCAGATCTACTAGTGGTCGGGAGACCCAGTACTTC	CASRSTSGRETQYF